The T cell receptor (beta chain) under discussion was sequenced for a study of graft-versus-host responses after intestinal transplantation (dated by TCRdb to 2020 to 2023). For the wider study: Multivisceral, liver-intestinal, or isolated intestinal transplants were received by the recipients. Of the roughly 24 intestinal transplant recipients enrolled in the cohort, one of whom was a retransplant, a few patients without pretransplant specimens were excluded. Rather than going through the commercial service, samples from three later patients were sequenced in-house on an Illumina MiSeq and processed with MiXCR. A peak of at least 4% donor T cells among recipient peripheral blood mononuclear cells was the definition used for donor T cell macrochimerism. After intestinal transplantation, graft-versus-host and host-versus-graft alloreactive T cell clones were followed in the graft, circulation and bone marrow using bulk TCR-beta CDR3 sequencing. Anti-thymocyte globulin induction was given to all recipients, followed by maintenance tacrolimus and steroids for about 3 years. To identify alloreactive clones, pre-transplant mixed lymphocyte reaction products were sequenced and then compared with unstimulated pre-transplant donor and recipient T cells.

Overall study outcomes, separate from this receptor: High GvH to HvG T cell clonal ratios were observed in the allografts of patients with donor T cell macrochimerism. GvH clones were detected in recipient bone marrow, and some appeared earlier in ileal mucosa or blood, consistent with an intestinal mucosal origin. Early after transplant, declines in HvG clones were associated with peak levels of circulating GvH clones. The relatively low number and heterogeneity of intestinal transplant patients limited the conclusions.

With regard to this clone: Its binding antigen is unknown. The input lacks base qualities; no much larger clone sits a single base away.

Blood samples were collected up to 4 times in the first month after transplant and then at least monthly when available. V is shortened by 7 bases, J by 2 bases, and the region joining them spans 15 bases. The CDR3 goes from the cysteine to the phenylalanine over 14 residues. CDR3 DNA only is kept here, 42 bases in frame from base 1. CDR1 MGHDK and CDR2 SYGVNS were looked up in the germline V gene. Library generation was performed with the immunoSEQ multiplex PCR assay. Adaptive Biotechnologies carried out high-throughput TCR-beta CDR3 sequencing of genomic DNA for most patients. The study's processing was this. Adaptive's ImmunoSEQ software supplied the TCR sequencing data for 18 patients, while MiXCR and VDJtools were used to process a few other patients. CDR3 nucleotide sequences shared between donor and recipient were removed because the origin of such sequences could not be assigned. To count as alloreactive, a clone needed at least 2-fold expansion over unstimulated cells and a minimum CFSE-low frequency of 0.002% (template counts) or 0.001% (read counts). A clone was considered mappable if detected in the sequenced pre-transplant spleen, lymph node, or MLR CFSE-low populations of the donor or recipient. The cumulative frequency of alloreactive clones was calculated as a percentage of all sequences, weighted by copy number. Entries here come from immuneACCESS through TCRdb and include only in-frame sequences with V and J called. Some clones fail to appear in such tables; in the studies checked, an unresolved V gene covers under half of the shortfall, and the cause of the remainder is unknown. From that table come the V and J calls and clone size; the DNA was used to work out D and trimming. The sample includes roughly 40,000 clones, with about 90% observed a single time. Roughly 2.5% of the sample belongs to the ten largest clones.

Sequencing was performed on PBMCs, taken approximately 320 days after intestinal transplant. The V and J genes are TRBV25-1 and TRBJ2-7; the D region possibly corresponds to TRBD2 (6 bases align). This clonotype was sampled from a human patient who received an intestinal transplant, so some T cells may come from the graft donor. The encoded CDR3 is CASTGRGVAYEQYF. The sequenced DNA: TGTGCCAGCACCGGGCGGGGCGTAGCCTACGAGCAGTACTTC.